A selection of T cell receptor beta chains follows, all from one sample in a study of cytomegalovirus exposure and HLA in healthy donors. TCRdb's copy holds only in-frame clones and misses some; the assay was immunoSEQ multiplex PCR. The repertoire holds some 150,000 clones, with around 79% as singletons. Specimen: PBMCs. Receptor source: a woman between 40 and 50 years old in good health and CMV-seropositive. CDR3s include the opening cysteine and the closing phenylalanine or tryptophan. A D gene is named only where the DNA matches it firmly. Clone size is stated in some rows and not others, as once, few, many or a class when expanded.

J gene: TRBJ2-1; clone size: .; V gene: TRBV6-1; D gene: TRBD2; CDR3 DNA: TGTGCCAGCAGCCGACTAGCGGGGGGGCCGGATGAGCAGTTCTTC; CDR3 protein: CASSRLAGGPDEQFF
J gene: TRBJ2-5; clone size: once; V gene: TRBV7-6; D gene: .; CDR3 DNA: TGTGCCAGCAGCTTAGCGTCGAGCGAGACCCAGTACTTC; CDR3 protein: CASSLASSETQYF
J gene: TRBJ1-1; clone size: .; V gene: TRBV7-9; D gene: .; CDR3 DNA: TGTGCCAGCAGCCAGGGCATAAACACTGAAGCTTTCTTT; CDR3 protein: CASSQGINTEAFF
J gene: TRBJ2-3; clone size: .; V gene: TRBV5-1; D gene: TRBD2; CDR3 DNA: TGCGCCAGCAGCCCTGGCGGGGGGTCCACAGATACGCAGTATTTT; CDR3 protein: CASSPGGGSTDTQYF
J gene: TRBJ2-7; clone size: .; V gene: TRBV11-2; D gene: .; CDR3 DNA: TGTGCCAGCAGCACGGACCTAGCATCCTACGAGCAGTACTTC; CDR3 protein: CASSTDLASYEQYF
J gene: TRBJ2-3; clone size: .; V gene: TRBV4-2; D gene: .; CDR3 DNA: TGTGCCAGCAGCGATAGCGGAACTAGCACAGATACGCAGTATTTT; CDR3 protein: CASSDSGTSTDTQYF
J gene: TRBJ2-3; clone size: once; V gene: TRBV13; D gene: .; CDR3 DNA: TGTGCCAGCGGTTCGTGGACTGCAGATACGCAGTATTTT; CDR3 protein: CASGSWTADTQYF
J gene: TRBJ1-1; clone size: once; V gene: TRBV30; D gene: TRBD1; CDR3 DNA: TGTGCCGGCACACAGGGGGCGCCCACTGAAGCTTTCTTT; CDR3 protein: CAGTQGAPTEAFF
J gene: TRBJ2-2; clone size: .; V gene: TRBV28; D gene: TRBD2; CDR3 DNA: TGTGCCAGCAGTCCCGATCCGGGACTAGCGGGGGGCAATGTGGCCGGGGAGCTGTTTTTT; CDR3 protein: CASSPDPGLAGGNVAGELFF
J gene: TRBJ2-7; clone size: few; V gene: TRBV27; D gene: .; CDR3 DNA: TGTGCCAGCAGTTTATCGGCACCCTACGAGCAGTACTTC; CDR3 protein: CASSLSAPYEQYF
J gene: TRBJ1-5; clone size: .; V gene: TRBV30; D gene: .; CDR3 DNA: TGTGCCTGGAGTGAGGGAGGGGATCAGCCCCAGCATTTT; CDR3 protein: CAWSEGGDQPQHF
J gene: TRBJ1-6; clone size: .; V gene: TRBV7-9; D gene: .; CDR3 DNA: TGTGCCAGCAGCTTAGGTCTGGCAGTCAATAATTCACCCCTCCACTTT; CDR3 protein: CASSLGLAVNNSPLHF